A selection of T cell receptor beta chains follows, all from one sample in a study of Ad26.COV2.S vaccination and SARS-CoV-2 variants. TCRdb's table, derived via immunoSEQ multiplex PCR, lists solely in-frame clones and lacks some. The sample lists 350,000 to 600,000 clones; roughly nine tenths were seen once. The source material was peripheral blood, sampled in a trial of Ad26.COV2.S vaccine versus placebo. All receptors derive from a person between 18 and 59 years old who received the Ad26.COV2.S COVID-19 vaccine or a placebo. Each CDR3 is given without its conserved first and last residue.

V,J,CDR3
TRBV5-1,TRBJ2-7,ASSLGSGGADEQY
TRBV6-6,TRBJ1-1,ASSYSKWGGTEAF
TRBV5-6,TRBJ2-7,ASSFGSGMGYEQY
TRBV5-1,TRBJ1-2,ASSLGDNLGFGYT
TRBV6-5,TRBJ2-3,ASSYSTRGTDTQY
TRBV24-1,TRBJ1-3,ATSAGQVGSGNTIY
TRBV5-1,TRBJ1-1,ASSRGDSMNTEAF
TRBV9,TRBJ1-1,ASSPPAGAVREAF
TRBV19,TRBJ2-1,ASSRSKDSSWDEQF
TRBV15,TRBJ1-2,ATSRGTYGYT
TRBV28,TRBJ2-1,ASSFETNYNEQF
TRBV7-9,TRBJ2-3,ASSLTGGTDTQY
TRBV6-6,TRBJ2-1,ASSYYAGSSSSEQF
TRBV19,TRBJ2-5,ASSIGGTKETQY
TRBV27,TRBJ1-2,ASKGPLNYGYT
TRBV19,TRBJ2-5,ASSTLTGETQY
TRBV5-6,TRBJ1-2,ASSLSHRETIFYT
TRBV6-5,TRBJ2-2,ASSYTGHTGELF
TRBV10-3,TRBJ2-7,AISKQGGSLEQY
TRBV30,TRBJ2-7,AWSVSGSEQY
TRBV27,TRBJ2-7,ASSPRPGGSYEQY
TRBV30,TRBJ1-1,AWSDGTNGDTEAF
TRBV18,TRBJ1-3,ASSRNTDDRSGNTIY
TRBV7-9,TRBJ1-4,ASSLGPADEKLF
TRBV6-5,TRBJ1-3,ASRDPGRNTIY
TRBV11-1,TRBJ2-5,ASGDRGRQETQY
TRBV19,TRBJ1-2,ASRGGQGYGYT
TRBV28,TRBJ2-5,AGSFPPRRLEGTQY
TRBV6-5,TRBJ1-4,ASSFRPGSRNEKLF
TRBV5-1,TRBJ2-7,ASSYSGTLNYEQY
TRBV6-2/TRBV6-3,TRBJ1-4,ASSYPLKSGKNEKLF
TRBV6-5,TRBJ1-4,ASLNWADKEKLF
TRBV7-9,TRBJ2-2,ASSLSPGRANTGELF
TRBV7-9,TRBJ2-4,ASSTGWAKNIQY
TRBV2,TRBJ2-7,ASSDRSEQY
TRBV2,TRBJ1-2,ASSDTGTYGYT
TRBV3-1/TRBV3-2,TRBJ2-6,ASSQDMGSVLT
TRBV5-1,TRBJ2-3,ASSRLADSSTDTQY
TRBV6-5,TRBJ2-1,ASSWGPRNNEQF
TRBV19,TRBJ1-6,ASSMSGVSPLH
TRBV28,TRBJ2-7,ASSFAHSYEQY
TRBV6-5,TRBJ1-3,ASRSWVEDNTIY
TRBV30,TRBJ1-4,AWSVLTVNEKLF
TRBV11-3,TRBJ1-1,ASSGQGIVPEAF
TRBV13,TRBJ2-1,ASSTTAYNEQF
TRBV5-1,TRBJ1-2,ASSLNRAYGYT
TRBV7-8,TRBJ1-3,ASSLAGPQRNTIY
TRBV7-8,TRBJ1-6,ASSLLAEPLH
TRBV6-5,TRBJ2-3,ASSYSAGKRTDTQY
TRBV29-1,TRBJ2-6,SVDRPHSGANVLT
TRBV6-5,TRBJ1-4,ASSWHSSNEKLF
TRBV19,TRBJ2-7,ASSDRFPYEQY
TRBV18,TRBJ2-7,ASSPRGRVSYEQY
TRBV11-2,TRBJ2-7,ASSWEATQY
TRBV11-2,TRBJ2-1,ASSFPGSGRLDEQF
TRBV11-2,TRBJ1-1,ASSLGQGMNTEAF
TRBV5-1,TRBJ2-1,ASSLAWGYNEQF
TRBV21-1,TRBJ1-2,ASTRNWTGGFYGYT
TRBV28,TRBJ1-1,ASAAPQGSRIGEAF
TRBV4-3,TRBJ1-6,ASSQDEERTHPNSPLH